This T cell receptor (beta chain) was recorded in a study of shared clonotypes between healthy human individuals. Study-wide points: Naive subsets generally exceeded memory subsets in estimated richness. Sampling involved blood alone; tissue repertoires likely differ.

V was shortened by 0 bases and J by 4 bases, with 1 base between the two germline ends. The CDR3 is 11 residues long. Germline lookup yields CDR1 MNHEY and CDR2 SMNVEV (reference sequence). Note on this clone: No antigen is known for it. Different DNA sequences within this sample yield the same CDR3.

Terminally differentiated effector memory CD45RA+ cells were excluded by CCR7 positive selection of CD45RO-negative cells. Sorted subsets were amplified in replicate PCRs using about 210 ng DNA, 32,000 or so T cell genomes. The repertoire was sequenced with immunoSEQ multiplex PCR; TCRdb's copy has only in-frame clones and lacks some. The sample contains 1.5 million to 2.5 million clones, over 85% of which appear only once. The rearrangement joins TRBV27 to TRBJ2-7; no clear D gene. Source material: naive CD8+ T cells sorted from blood. The source is a man younger than 35 in good health. CDR3 sequence: CASSLSYEQYF. The CDR3 DNA sequence: TGTGCCAGCAGTTTATCATACGAGCAGTACTTC.